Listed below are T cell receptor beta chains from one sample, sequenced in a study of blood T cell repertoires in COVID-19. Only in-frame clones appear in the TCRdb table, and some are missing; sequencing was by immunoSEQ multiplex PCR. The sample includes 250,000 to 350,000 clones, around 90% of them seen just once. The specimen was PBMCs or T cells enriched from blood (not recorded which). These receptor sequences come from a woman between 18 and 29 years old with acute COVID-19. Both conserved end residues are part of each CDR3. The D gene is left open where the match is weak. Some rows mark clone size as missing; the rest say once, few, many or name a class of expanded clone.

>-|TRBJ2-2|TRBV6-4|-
CASSGGQGETGELFF
TGTGCCAGCAGTGGGGGGCAAGGAGAAACCGGGGAGCTGTTTTTT
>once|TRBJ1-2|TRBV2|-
CASRLDRPNYGYTF
TGTGCCAGCAGGCTGGACAGACCTAACTATGGCTACACCTTC
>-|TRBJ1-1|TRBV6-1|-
CASSEALRDNTEAFF
TGTGCCAGCAGTGAAGCGCTTCGGGATAACACTGAAGCTTTCTTT
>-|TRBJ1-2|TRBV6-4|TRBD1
CASSDGDRRGYTF
TGTGCCAGCAGTGACGGGGACAGAAGGGGCTACACCTTC
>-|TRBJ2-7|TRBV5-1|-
CASSSEPGASYEQYF
TGCGCCAGCAGCTCTGAACCAGGGGCCTCCTACGAGCAGTACTTC
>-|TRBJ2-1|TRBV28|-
CASSSWERGGNEQFF
TGTGCCAGCAGTTCTTGGGAGAGGGGGGGCAATGAGCAGTTCTTC
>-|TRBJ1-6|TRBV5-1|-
CASSPRDINSPLHF
TGCGCCAGCAGTCCCCGGGACATCAATTCACCCCTCCACTTT
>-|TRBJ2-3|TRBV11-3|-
CASSQGLRSDTQYF
TGTGCCAGCAGCCAGGGACTTAGGTCAGATACGCAGTATTTT
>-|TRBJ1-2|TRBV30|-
CAWSVQGINYGYTF
TGTGCCTGGAGTGTACAGGGCATTAACTATGGCTACACCTTC
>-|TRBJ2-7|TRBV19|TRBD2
CASSTGLAGYEQYF
TGTGCCAGTAGTACGGGACTAGCGGGGTACGAGCAGTACTTC
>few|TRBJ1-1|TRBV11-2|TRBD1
CASSLGTGNTEAFF
TGTGCCAGCAGCTTAGGGACAGGGAACACTGAAGCTTTCTTT
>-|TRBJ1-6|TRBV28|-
CATAWGSSYNSPLHF
TGTGCCACAGCGTGGGGCAGCTCCTATAATTCACCCCTCCACTTT
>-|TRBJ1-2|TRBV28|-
CASSSTGNGYTF
TGTGCCAGCAGTTCCACAGGGAATGGCTACACCTTC
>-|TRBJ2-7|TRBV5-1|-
CASSLDPGTYEQYF
TGCGCCAGCAGCCTCGACCCAGGCACCTACGAGCAGTACTTC
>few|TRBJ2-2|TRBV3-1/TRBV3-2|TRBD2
CASSQLAGGLTGELFF
TGTGCCAGCAGCCAACTAGCGGGAGGGCTCACCGGGGAGCTGTTTTTT
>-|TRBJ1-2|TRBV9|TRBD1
CASSVALPGQGSFGYTF
TGTGCCAGCAGCGTAGCTCTTCCGGGACAGGGTTCGTTCGGCTACACCTTC
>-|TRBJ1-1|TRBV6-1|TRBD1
CASSDQGGTEAFF
TGTGCCAGCAGTGATCAGGGGGGCACTGAAGCTTTCTTT
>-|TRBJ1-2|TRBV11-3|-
CASSSRGSYGYTF
TGTGCCAGCAGCTCTAGGGGTTCCTATGGCTACACCTTC
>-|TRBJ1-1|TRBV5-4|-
CASLKTGSTMNTEAFF
TGTGCCAGCCTCAAAACAGGGAGCACCATGAACACTGAAGCTTTCTTT
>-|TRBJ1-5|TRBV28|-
CASRHAGRNQPQHF
TGTGCCAGCAGGCATGCAGGGCGCAATCAGCCCCAGCATTTT
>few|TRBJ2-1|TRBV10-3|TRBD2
CAIRGAGVGPYNEQFF
TGTGCCATCAGGGGAGCGGGAGTCGGCCCCTACAATGAGCAGTTCTTC
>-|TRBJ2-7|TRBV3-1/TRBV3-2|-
CASSQGQRSYRAYEQYF
TGTGCCAGCAGCCAAGGCCAGCGGAGCTATAGGGCCTACGAGCAGTACTTC
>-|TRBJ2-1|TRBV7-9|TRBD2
CASSSGLAGEQFF
TGTGCCAGCAGCTCTGGACTAGCGGGCGAGCAGTTCTTC
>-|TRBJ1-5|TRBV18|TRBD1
CASSVDRGHGQPQHF
TGTGCCAGCTCAGTGGACAGGGGGCATGGGCAGCCCCAGCATTTT
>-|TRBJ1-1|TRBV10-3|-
CAIRRFGEAEDSEAFF
TGTGCCATTCGGCGGTTCGGGGAGGCAGAAGACTCTGAAGCTTTCTTT
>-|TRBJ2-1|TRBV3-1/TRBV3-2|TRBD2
CASSSPLAGGGSGEQFF
TGTGCCAGCAGTTCCCCGTTGGCGGGAGGGGGGTCCGGTGAGCAGTTCTTC
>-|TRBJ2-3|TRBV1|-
CTSPASGTSTDTQYF
TGCACCAGCCCCGCTAGCGGTACTAGCACAGATACGCAGTATTTT
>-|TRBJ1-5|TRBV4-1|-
CASSQDRALQQPQHF
TGCGCCAGCAGCCAAGACAGGGCTCTACAGCAGCCCCAGCATTTT
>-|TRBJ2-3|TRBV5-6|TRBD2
CASSLPGLAVTDTQYF
TGTGCCAGCAGCCTGCCCGGACTAGCGGTCACAGATACGCAGTATTTT
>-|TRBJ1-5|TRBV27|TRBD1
CASRSLDRGRNQPQHF
TGTGCCAGCAGGTCCTTGGACAGGGGTCGCAATCAGCCCCAGCATTTT
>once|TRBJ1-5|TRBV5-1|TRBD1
CASSQGTANQPQHF
TGCGCCAGCAGCCAAGGGACAGCCAATCAGCCCCAGCATTTT
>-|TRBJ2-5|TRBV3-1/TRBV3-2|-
CASSQGLGGGLQETQYF
TGTGCCAGCAGCCAAGGGTTAGGGGGGGGGCTTCAAGAGACCCAGTACTTC